This is a list of T cell receptor beta chains from one sample in a study of untreated major depressive disorder. Data came from immunoSEQ multiplex PCR; TCRdb stores just in-frame clones and leaves some out. Found here are approximately 15,000 clones, 80% to 95% of them singletons; the top ten hold 0.65% to 0.9%. The sequencing input was CD4+ T cells from PBMCs. The receptors were sampled from a man aged 25 to 40 with major depressive disorder. CDR3s include the opening cysteine and the closing phenylalanine or tryptophan. D genes are given only for firm matches. Clone size is given for some rows only: seen once, a few or many times, or a class if the clone is expanded.

j_gene	abundance	v_gene	d_gene	CDR3nt	CDR3aa
TRBJ2-3	-	TRBV5-1	TRBD2	TGCGCCAGCAGCCCGGGACTAGCCGACTCAGATACGCAGTATTTT	CASSPGLADSDTQYF
TRBJ2-2	-	TRBV5-6	TRBD1	TGTGCCAGCAGCTTGTCGTACAGGGGTGCCACCGGGGAGCTGTTTTTT	CASSLSYRGATGELFF
TRBJ2-7	once	TRBV10-1	-	TGCGCCAGCAGTGAGATTCGAGGGAATGAGCAGTACTTC	CASSEIRGNEQYF
TRBJ2-2	-	TRBV2	-	TGTGCCAGCACCACCGACAGGACGAACACCGGGGAGCTGTTTTTT	CASTTDRTNTGELFF
TRBJ1-1	-	TRBV19	TRBD1	TGTGCCAGTAGGTCTCCGGGACAGGGGAAGACTGAAGCTTTCTTT	CASRSPGQGKTEAFF
TRBJ1-1	-	TRBV4-1	-	TGCGCCAGCAGCCAAGGTCTAAAAAGCGCAGGGCTGAACACTGAAGCTTTCTTT	CASSQGLKSAGLNTEAFF
TRBJ2-3	-	TRBV6-5	TRBD2	TGTGCCAGCAGCTCCATAGCGGGGGGGCGTCGTACGCAGTATTTT	CASSSIAGGRRTQYF
TRBJ2-5	-	TRBV18	-	TGTGCCAGCTCACCTCCGTCGGGAGAGACCCAGTACTTC	CASSPPSGETQYF
TRBJ1-3	once	TRBV4-1	-	TGCGCCAGCAGCCAAGGGTCCAGGGGCCGTGGAAACACCATATATTTT	CASSQGSRGRGNTIYF
TRBJ1-2	-	TRBV19	-	TGTGCCAGTAGTCCAGACAGGCCCTTTGTTGGGTATGGCTACACCTTC	CASSPDRPFVGYGYTF
TRBJ2-5	-	TRBV2	-	TGTGCCAGCAGTCAAATTACAGGGTCCCAAGAGACCCAGTACTTC	CASSQITGSQETQYF
TRBJ1-2	-	TRBV2	-	TGTGCCAGCAGTCCTATACGAACAGCCAACTATGGCTACACCTTC	CASSPIRTANYGYTF
TRBJ1-5	-	TRBV30	-	TGTGCCTGGAGTGTACGGGGATCGACCTTCGATCAGCCCCAGCATTTT	CAWSVRGSTFDQPQHF